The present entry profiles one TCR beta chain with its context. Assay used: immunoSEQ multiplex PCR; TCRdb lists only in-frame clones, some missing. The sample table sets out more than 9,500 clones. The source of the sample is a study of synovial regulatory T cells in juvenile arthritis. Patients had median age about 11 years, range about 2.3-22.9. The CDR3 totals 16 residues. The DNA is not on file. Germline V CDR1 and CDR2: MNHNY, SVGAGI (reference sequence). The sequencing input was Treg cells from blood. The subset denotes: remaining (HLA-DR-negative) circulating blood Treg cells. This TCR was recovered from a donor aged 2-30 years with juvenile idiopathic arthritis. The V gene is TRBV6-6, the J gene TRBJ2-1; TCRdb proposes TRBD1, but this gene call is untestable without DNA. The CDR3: CASRLHTTGKYNEQFF.